This T cell receptor (beta chain) was recovered during a study of blood T cell repertoires in COVID-19. Study context: Specimens from acute and convalescent COVID-19 originated in the United States, Italy and Spain. Sources were T cells, B-cell-depleted T cells, or PBMCs; the material itself was cDNA or gDNA.

The count of this clone is one. Original handling: Nucleated cell counts were estimated from reference gene primer amplification. Profiling relied on immunoSEQ multiplex PCR, and the TCRdb table lists in-frame clones only, not all of them. V and J calls and clone size follow that table, whereas D and trimming were derived from the DNA. The sample includes approximately 180,000 clones, around 90% of them seen just once. CDR3 length: 14 residues. The V gene lost 6 bases and the J gene lost 6 bases, with 14 bases spanning the gap. Looked up from germline, CDR1 is SNHLY and CDR2 is FYNNEI. Input material: peripheral blood. V usage is TRBV2 and J usage is TRBJ1-4; perhaps TRBD1 as D (6 bases). This clonotype was obtained from a man in his forties with active or convalescent COVID-19. The CDR3 is CASRFRGGYEKLFF. The CDR3 coding sequence is TGTGCCAGCAGATTCAGGGGCGGGTATGAAAAACTGTTTTTT.